Given below is one T cell receptor beta chain in context. Its antigen is unidentified. The CDR3 has 13 residues. The ends were cut back, 4 bases at V and 6 bases at J, with 13 bases in the middle. Germline V gives CDR1 SGHNT, CDR2 YYREEE (reference sequence). These data are taken from a study of T cell responses to AZD1222 COVID-19 vaccine. Study as a whole: Analyses pooled second doses at about 4 or about 12 weeks.

Whole-study findings and limits: Repertoire collection took place solely once the T cell response had peaked.

TCRdb's table, derived via immunoSEQ multiplex PCR, lists solely in-frame clones and lacks some. The sample yields more than 95,000 clones, approximately 89% seen once. The sequence came from an adult in good health. The sequencing here drew on peripheral blood, taken on day 0 of AZD1222 vaccination. V is TRBV5-4 and J is TRBJ1-1; D may be TRBD1 (6 bases). CDR3 nucleotides: TGTGCCAGCAGCGGGGACACTTCGGCTGAAGCTTTCTTT. This encodes CASSGDTSAEAFF.